Below, 27 T cell receptor beta chains from the same sample are listed, as sequenced in a study of T cells in localized non-small cell lung cancer. Repertoires were generated with immunoSEQ multiplex PCR, while TCRdb's copy carries only in-frame clones and drops some. Of about 35,000 clones listed, roughly 90% are singletons. The starting material was peripheral blood, obtained before any cancer treatment. These receptors all come from an older female donor with stage I lung adenocarcinoma.

The rearrangement uses TRBV2 and TRBJ1-1, with D hard to call. The CDR3 runs to 11 residues. The V gene lost 5 bases and the J gene lost 5 bases, with 6 bases spanning the gap. The V gene's germline CDR1 is SNHLY and CDR2 FYNNEI. The CDR3 loop is CASSWGTEAFF. The DNA of the CDR3 is TGTGCCAGCAGTTGGGGAACTGAAGCTTTCTTT.

The chain links TRBV6-5 to TRBJ1-2; TRBD1 aligns across 7 bases. Germline V gene sequence: CDR1 MNHEY, CDR2 SVGAGI. Trimming at V came to 10 bases and at J to 4 bases, leaving 3 bases not matched to a gene. This CDR3 has 11 residues. The CDR3 protein is CATSGGYGYTF. Written as DNA, the CDR3 is TGTGCCACCTCAGGGGGCTATGGCTACACCTTC.

This clone was observed a single time. This chain uses TRBV4-3 with TRBJ1-6; D gene ambiguous. Trimming removed 4 bases from V and 0 bases from J, with 7 bases in between. The germline CDR1 and CDR2 sequences are LGHNA and YSLEER. The CDR3 has 15 residues. DNA of the CDR3: TGCGCCAGCAGCCTAGATAGCTCCTATAATTCACCCCTCCACTTT. This codes for CASSLDSSYNSPLHF.

The chain recombines TRBV7-2 with TRBJ2-5; 7 nucleotides agree with TRBD2. Germline loops: CDR1 SGHTA, CDR2 FQGNSA. This CDR3 is 16 amino acids long. Trimming cost V 1 base and J 2 bases; bases outside gene matches: 7. CDR3 DNA: TGTGCCAGCAGCTTAGTGGGGCTAGCGGCACAAGAGACCCAGTACTTC. Translating it yields CASSLVGLAAQETQYF.

This clone was recorded once. Sequence at one end of the junction differs from germline and may be a read error. The V and J genes are TRBV12-5 and TRBJ2-2, with 8 bases aligning to TRBD1. The CDR3 is 13 amino acids. The germline CDR1 and CDR2 sequences are LGHNT and FRNRAP. CDR3 coding DNA: TGTGCTAGTGGCTTGGGACAGGTTAGGGAGCTGTTTTTT. As protein: CASGLGQVRELFF.

V and J are TRBV5-1 and TRBJ2-7, with D perhaps matching TRBD1 (6 bases). V was cut by 1 base and J by 0 bases, with 11 bases left in between. CDR3 length: 15 amino acids. Germline assignment: CDR1 SGHRS and CDR2 YFSETQ. CDR3 nucleotide sequence: TGCGCCAGCAGCTTGAATGGCAGGGGCTCCTACGAGCAGTACTTC. Translating it yields CASSLNGRGSYEQYF.

The rearrangement links TRBV19 to TRBJ2-1, with D possibly being TRBD2 (6 bases). Trimming took 7 bases from V and 3 from J, leaving 13 bases between them. The germline CDR1 and CDR2 sequences are LNHDA and SQIVND (reference sequence). There are 14 residues in the CDR3. The CDR3 bases are TGTGCCAGTATTAGCGGCGGGCACTACAATGAGCAGTTCTTC. As protein: CASISGGHYNEQFF. Complete variable domain (other parts from reference TRBV19 and TRBJ2-1): DGGITQSPKYLFRKEGQNVTLSCEQNLNHDAMYWYRQDPGQGLRLIYYSQIVNDFQKGDIAEGYSVSREKKESFPLTVTSAQKNPTAFYLCASISGGHYNEQFFGPGTRLTVL.

There are a few counts of this clone. This chain connects TRBV11-3 to TRBJ2-3; 7 bases match TRBD1. J was trimmed by 8 bases and V by 4 bases; bases with no gene match: 9. The CDR3 length is 14 residues. Per germline, CDR1 SGHNT and CDR2 YENEEA. The CDR3 reads CASSSRDRALTQYF. CDR3 DNA: TGTGCCAGCAGCTCCCGGGACAGAGCGCTTACGCAGTATTTT.

The chain joins TRBV5-4 to TRBJ2-1, with 10 bases aligning to TRBD2. Trimming cost V 3 bases and J 9 bases; bases outside gene matches: 12. The germline V gene encodes CDR1 SGHNT and CDR2 YYREEE (reference sequence). The CDR3 consists of 16 residues. CDR3 sequence reads: CASSSALAGLHSEQFF. In DNA form, the CDR3 reads TGTGCCAGCAGCTCAGCACTAGCGGGGCTACACAGTGAGCAGTTCTTC. Variable domain in full (rest from reference TRBV5-4 and TRBJ2-1): ETGVTQSPTHLIKTRGQQVTLRCSSQSGHNTVSWYQQALGQGPQFIFQYYREEENGRGNFPPRFSGLQFPNYSSELNVNALELDDSALYLCASSSALAGLHSEQFFGPGTRLTVL.

CDR3 region: CASSRIRDNYGYTF. As DNA, the CDR3 is TGTGCCAGCAGCCGCATACGGGATAACTATGGCTACACCTTC. V is TRBV14 and J is TRBJ1-2; D remains ambiguous. From germline, CDR1 is SGHDN and CDR2 FVKESK. The length of the CDR3 is 14 residues. Trimming removed 4 bases at V and 1 base at J, with 10 bases between. Full variable domain (outside the CDR3, taken from reference TRBV14 and TRBJ1-2): EAGVTQFPSHSVIEKGQTVTLRCDPISGHDNLYWYRRVMGKEIKFLLHFVKESKQDESGMPNNRFLAERTGGTYSTLKVQPAELEDSGVYFCASSRIRDNYGYTFGSGTRLTVV.

J is TRBJ1-2 and V is TRBV25-1, with D uncertain. V lost 2 bases and J 6 bases, leaving 13 bases between the germline ends. CDR3 size: 14 residues. Germline CDR1 and CDR2: MGHDK and SYGVNS. The CDR3 DNA reads as TGTGCCAGCAGTGAAGTTTGGTCAAACGATGGCTACACCTTC. Protein sequence: CASSEVWSNDGYTF.

The chain recombines TRBV5-1 with TRBJ2-7; D call uncertain. Trimming cost V 0 bases and J 5 bases, with 12 bases left between them. There are 14 residues in the CDR3. Germline V gene lookup returns CDR1 SGHRS and CDR2 YFSETQ. Here the CDR3 DNA reads TGCGCCAGCAGCTTGGCCATCCCACCGGACGAGCAGTACTTC. Amino acid sequence: CASSLAIPPDEQYF. The full variable domain, rest sourced from reference TRBV5-1 and TRBJ2-7, is KAGVTQTPRYLIKTRGQQVTLSCSPISGHRSVSWYQQTPGQGLQFLFEYFSETQRNKGNFPGRFSGRQFSNSRSEMNVSTLELGDSALYLCASSLAIPPDEQYFGPGTRLTVT.

The V call is TRBV6-5, the J call TRBJ2-7; 8 bases align to TRBD1. The CDR3 loop spans 15 amino acids. Germline CDR1 and CDR2: MNHEY and SVGAGI. The ends lost 0 bases at V and 6 bases at J; junction bases unmatched: 7. CDR3 bases: TGTGCCAGCAGTTACTCGACGCAGGGGGCGGGCGAGCAGTACTTC. It translates to CASSYSTQGAGEQYF.

The V and J genes are TRBV2 and TRBJ1-5; D call uncertain. Germline lookup yields CDR1 SNHLY and CDR2 FYNNEI. This CDR3 is built from 13 residues. V was cut by 4 bases and J by 4 bases, with 8 bases left in between. The CDR3 coding sequence is TGTGCCAGCAGTGGATATGGGAATCAGCCCCAGCATTTT. Translated, it gives CASSGYGNQPQHF.

The V call is TRBV19, the J call TRBJ1-5; TRBD1 matches 10 bases. Trimming took 6 bases from V and 4 from J; bases not matched to a gene: 6. This CDR3 spans 15 amino acids. The germline gives CDR1 LNHDA, CDR2 SQIVND (reference sequence). The CDR3 loop is CASSTPGQGNQPQHF. In DNA, the CDR3 is TGTGCCAGTAGCACGCCGGGACAGGGGAATCAGCCCCAGCATTTT.

The chain uses TRBV5-4 and TRBJ2-5; D is perhaps TRBD2 (6 bases). With 0 bases removed from V and 2 bases from J, the gap between germline ends came to 8 bases. The CDR3 contains 14 residues. Germline V CDR1 and CDR2: SGHNT, YYREEE (reference sequence). This chain's CDR3 is CASSLVRGQETQYF. The CDR3 DNA reads TGTGCCAGCAGCTTGGTGCGGGGACAAGAGACCCAGTACTTC. The full variable domain, its missing parts supplied by reference TRBV5-4 and TRBJ2-5, is ETGVTQSPTHLIKTRGQQVTLRCSSQSGHNTVSWYQQALGQGPQFIFQYYREEENGRGNFPPRFSGLQFPNYSSELNVNALELDDSALYLCASSLVRGQETQYFGPGTRLLVL.

This rearrangement joins TRBV15 to TRBJ2-7; D is uncertain. V shed 1 base and J shed 0 bases, with 10 bases lying between them. The length of the CDR3 is 15 residues. CDR1 LNHNV and CDR2 YYDKDF come from the germline V gene (reference sequence). DNA for the CDR3: TGTGCCACCAGCAGAGGAGCAGGAAGCTCCTACGAGCAGTACTTC. Amino acid sequence: CATSRGAGSSYEQYF.

Concerning this clone itself: The junction shows a germline mismatch at one end, possibly a read error. The J gene is TRBJ1-6, the V gene TRBV7-2, with D possibly TRBD1 on 5 matching bases. Germline V gene lookup returns CDR1 SGHTA and CDR2 FQGNSA. The CDR3 has 14 amino acids. The CDR3 bases are TGTGCCAGCAGACCCCAGGGTAATAACTCACCCCTCCACTTT. Amino acid sequence: CASRPQGNNSPLHF.

The rearrangement joins TRBV5-6 to TRBJ1-4; a possible D gene is TRBD1 (6 bases). Germline V lookup: CDR1 SGHDT, CDR2 YYEEEE. The CDR3 has 15 residues. The V end lost 5 bases, the J end lost 2 bases, and 13 bases lay between the germline ends. Here the CDR3 reads CASSLRDTTNEKLFF. The CDR3 DNA follows: TGTGCCAGCAGTCTACGGGACACTACTAATGAAAAACTGTTTTTT.

The chain recombines TRBV7-8 with TRBJ2-2, with 8 bases that match TRBD1. V gave up 8 bases and J gave up 1 base; unmatched junction bases: 3. In germline, CDR1 is SGHVS, CDR2 FQNEAQ. The CDR3 has 14 amino acids. CDR3 in DNA: TGTGCCAGCCGAGACAGGGGGAACACCGGGGAGCTGTTTTTT. It is translated as CASRDRGNTGELFF.

V gene TRBV7-3 combines with J gene TRBJ1-1; D remains ambiguous. Between the trimmed V and J ends, which lost 4 bases and 6 bases, there was a span of 15 bases. The CDR3 loop spans 14 amino acids. Germline CDR1 is SGHTA and CDR2 is FQGTGA. The CDR3 loop reads CASSSLILDAEAFF. The CDR3 DNA reads TGTGCCAGCAGCTCCCTGATCCTGGATGCTGAAGCTTTCTTT.

The chain links TRBV19 to TRBJ2-3; D might be TRBD1 (6 bases). CDR1 and CDR2 from the germline V gene are LNHDA and SQIVND (reference sequence). V lost 3 bases and J lost 0, with 13 bases in between. The CDR3 consists of 16 residues. This chain's CDR3 is CASSIQGITSTDTQYF. The CDR3 DNA follows: TGTGCCAGTAGTATCCAGGGGATTACTAGCACAGATACGCAGTATTTT.

This clone was seen once. This chain connects TRBV7-8 to TRBJ1-2; D is unresolved. V was trimmed by 8 bases and J by 5 bases, leaving 24 bases between them. The germline gives CDR1 SGHVS, CDR2 FQNEAQ. This CDR3 comprises 16 residues. The DNA for the CDR3 is TGTGCCAGCGGCCAATTGCAGGCCACGTCCTTTTATGGCTACACCTTC. Translating gives CASGQLQATSFYGYTF. Full variable domain (rest looked up from reference TRBV7-8 and TRBJ1-2): GAGVSQSPRYKVAKRGQDVALRCDPISGHVSLFWYQQALGQGPEFLTYFQNEAQLDKSGLPSDRFFAERPEGSVSTLKIQRTQQEDSAVYLCASGQLQATSFYGYTFGSGTRLTVV.

The rearrangement joins TRBV29-1 to TRBJ2-1, with D perhaps being TRBD1 or TRBD2 (6 bases each). Trimming cost V 6 bases and J 8 bases, with 14 bases left between them. CDR1 and CDR2 (germline): SQVTM, ANQGSEA. The CDR3 contains 12 residues. Here the CDR3 DNA reads TGCAGCGTCTCCGGGGGCCGGGATGAGCAGTTCTTC. This sequence encodes CSVSGGRDEQFF.

The chain links TRBV28 to TRBJ2-3, with TRBD1 matching 7 bases. The CDR3 runs 14 residues. CDR1 is MDHEN and CDR2 is SYDVKM in the germline V gene. The trim removed 5 bases at V and 1 base at J, leaving 3 bases unmatched. In nucleotides, the CDR3 is TGTGCCAGCAGTCGGACAGGCCGCACAGATACGCAGTATTTT. The encoded protein is CASSRTGRTDTQYF.

This chain joins TRBV28 and TRBJ2-3; D is possibly TRBD1 (6 bases). Germline lookup yields CDR1 MDHEN and CDR2 SYDVKM. The V end was cut by 5 bases, the J end by 3 bases, with 21 bases between. The CDR3 is 17 residues long. CDR3 residues: CASSGPRGQMPTDTQYF. The CDR3 region has the DNA TGTGCCAGCAGTGGCCCCCGGGGACAAATGCCTACAGATACGCAGTATTTT.

This chain links TRBV6-1 with TRBJ2-1, with D possibly matching TRBD2 (7 bases). V dropped 0 bases and J dropped 7 bases, with 13 bases sitting between them. Germline CDR1 MNHNS, CDR2 SASEGT. This CDR3 has 15 amino acids. The CDR3 reads CASSEAGGQWNEQFF. The DNA of the CDR3 is TGTGCCAGCAGTGAAGCGGGGGGGCAGTGGAATGAGCAGTTCTTC.